The 8 T cell receptor beta chains presented below share a single source sample, sequenced in a study of T-cell memory formation after mild COVID-19. One entry per CDR3 protein, called by TCRdb with MiXCR from the 5' RACE reads. The table has about 560,000 distinct CDR3 sequences, around 16% seen once. The sample consisted of PBMCs or a T cell subset sorted from them (not recorded which). The receptors derive from an adult woman who had mild COVID-19 (a few samples of this study predate the infection). Cell type and time point are not known.

This clonotype was detected only a few times. The chain couples TRBV5-1 to TRBJ2-3; no clear D gene. The CDR3 contains 13 residues. CDR1 and CDR2 (germline): SGHRS, YFSETQ. Deletions cut 3 bases from V and 4 bases from J, with 9 bases between. CDR3 sequence: CASSSRGSDTQYF. The DNA of the CDR3 is TGCGCCAGCAGCTCCCGCGGATCAGATACGCAGTATTTT. The full variable domain, its missing parts supplied by reference TRBV5-1 and TRBJ2-3, is KAGVTQTPRYLIKTRGQQVTLSCSPISGHRSVSWYQQTPGQGLQFLFEYFSETQRNKGNFPGRFSGRQFSNSRSEMNVSTLELGDSALYLCASSSRGSDTQYFGPGTRLTVL.

The V and J genes are TRBV7-2 and TRBJ2-1; 7 bases map to TRBD2. Germline-derived CDR1 and CDR2 are SGHTA and FQGNSA. The CDR3 is 15 residues long. V trimming: 8 bases; J trimming: 4 bases; junction bases outside the gene matches: 11. For the CDR3, the DNA is TGTGCCAGCTCCTCTGTGGGGGGGGGATACAATGAGCAGTTCTTC. The encoded protein is CASSSVGGGYNEQFF.

J is TRBJ1-2 and V is TRBV20-1, with a tentative D call TRBD1 (6 bases). CDR1 DFQATT and CDR2 SNEGSKA come from the germline V gene (reference sequence). The CDR3 totals 13 residues. The V end was cut by 1 base, the J end by 7 bases, with 13 bases between. CDR3 region: CSARGLTGPGYTF. The CDR3 bases are TGCAGTGCTAGAGGACTGACAGGTCCTGGCTACACCTTC.

This clonotype appeared many times. The chain combines TRBV28 with TRBJ2-1, with 8 nucleotides matching TRBD2. The CDR3 is 17 residues long. Per germline, CDR1 MDHEN and CDR2 SYDVKM. With V trimmed by 7 bases and J by 0 bases, 11 bases remained unmatched. Here the CDR3 reads CASINSAGGSSYNEQFF. As DNA, the CDR3 is TGTGCCAGCATCAACTCCGCGGGGGGAAGCTCCTACAATGAGCAGTTCTTC. Supplemented by reference TRBV28 and TRBJ2-1, the full variable domain reads DVKVTQSSRYLVKRTGEKVFLECVQDMDHENMFWYRQDPGLGLRLIYFSYDVKMKEKGDIPEGYSVSREKKERFSLILESASTNQTSMYLCASINSAGGSSYNEQFFGPGTRLTVL.

This clonotype was found many times. The chain combines TRBV6-5 with TRBJ2-6, with D maybe TRBD2 (5 bases). The CDR3 has 15 residues. V was cut by 7 bases and J by 3 bases, with 13 bases left in between. The germline gives CDR1 MNHEY, CDR2 SVGAGI. CDR3 sequence: CASTHSGSGANVLTF. The CDR3 region has the DNA TGTGCCAGCACCCACTCGGGGAGTGGGGCCAACGTCCTGACTTTC.

The rearrangement uses TRBV12-3 or TRBV12-4 and TRBJ1-4; TRBD1 matches at 7 bases. The CDR3 has 13 amino acids. V lost 6 bases and J lost 8; bases outside the gene matches: 6. The CDR3 nucleotides are TGTGCCAGCAGCACCGACAGGGACGAAAAACTGTTTTTT. The encoded protein is CASSTDRDEKLFF.

This clonotype was seen only a few times. The chain employs TRBV20-1 and TRBJ1-5, with D perhaps matching TRBD1 (6 bases). V was shortened by 0 bases and J by 3 bases, with 18 bases between the two germline ends. In germline, CDR1 is DFQATT, CDR2 SNEGSKA (reference sequence). The CDR3 extends over 17 amino acids. CDR3 sequence: CSARDLRGQPLNQPQHF. The DNA of the CDR3 is TGCAGTGCTAGAGATCTTAGAGGACAGCCACTCAATCAGCCCCAGCATTTT.

The table lists this clonotype with many counts. The rearrangement joins TRBV7-9 to TRBJ2-7; 7 nucleotides agree with TRBD1. This CDR3 has 14 residues. V lost 6 bases, J lost 5 bases, and 10 bases stayed unmatched. Germline CDR1 and CDR2: SEHNR and FQNEAQ (reference sequence). The CDR3 spells CASRGGTARDEQYF. CDR3 DNA: TGTGCCAGCAGGGGTGGGACAGCGCGCGACGAGCAGTACTTC.